The entry below gives a single T cell receptor beta chain sequence along with its context. This sample was taken from a study of blood T cell repertoires in COVID-19. V lost 4 bases and J lost 1; bases outside the gene matches: 5. Germline CDR1 reads SGHNT; CDR2 reads YYREEE (reference sequence). CDR3 size: 16 residues. Libraries were prepared by immunoSEQ multiplex PCR; TCRdb keeps only in-frame clonotypes and omits some of them. The sample shows about 160,000 clones, around 82% of them seen only once. J is TRBJ2-2 and V is TRBV5-4; 9 nucleotides line up with TRBD2. This TCR was sampled from a man aged 55 to 70 who had recovered from COVID-19. Sequencing used PBMCs or T cells enriched from blood (not recorded which). CDR3 protein: CASSPLAGMNTGELFF. In nucleotides, the CDR3 is TGTGCCAGCAGCCCGCTAGCGGGGATGAACACCGGGGAGCTGTTTTTT.